The rows below give T cell receptor beta chains drawn from one sample of a study of HIV-infected patients and healthy controls. Each CDR3 protein is one row after TCRdb ran MiXCR on the 5' RACE reads. Of about 67,000 distinct CDR3 sequences in the sample, 15% to 20% are singletons; the top ten hold about 6%. The sequenced sample was CD4+ T cells from blood. The receptor set was obtained from a human donor in good health. Each CDR3 is given with its conserved first and last residue. The order of the fields is V gene, CDR3 length, J gene, D gene, clone size, CDR3 DNA, CDR3 protein. A D gene is named only where the DNA matches it firmly. Some rows mark clone size as missing; the rest say once, few, many or name a class of expanded clone.

V gene: TRBV7-9
CDR3 length: 14
J gene: TRBJ1-6
D gene: -
clone size: many
CDR3 DNA: TGTGCCAGCAGCTTAGAACAGTATAATTCACCCCTCCACTTT
CDR3 protein: CASSLEQYNSPLHF

V gene: TRBV6-6
CDR3 length: 14
J gene: TRBJ1-1
D gene: -
clone size: -
CDR3 DNA: TGTGCCAGCAGTAACGGGGGTGGGGACACTGAAGCTTTCTTT
CDR3 protein: CASSNGGGDTEAFF

V gene: TRBV15
CDR3 length: 15
J gene: TRBJ1-1
D gene: -
clone size: few
CDR3 DNA: TGTGCCACCAGCAGGGTAGGGACAATGAACACTGAAGCTTTCTTT
CDR3 protein: CATSRVGTMNTEAFF

V gene: TRBV30
CDR3 length: 12
J gene: TRBJ1-1
D gene: -
clone size: once
CDR3 DNA: TGTGCCTGGAGAAAATTCGACACTGAAGCTTTCTTT
CDR3 protein: CAWRKFDTEAFF

V gene: TRBV6-2/TRBV6-3
CDR3 length: 17
J gene: TRBJ2-6
D gene: -
clone size: -
CDR3 DNA: TGTGCCAGCACACCCTGGACGGCTTTCTCTGGGGCCAACGTCCTGACTTTC
CDR3 protein: CASTPWTAFSGANVLTF

V gene: TRBV29-1
CDR3 length: 14
J gene: TRBJ1-5
D gene: TRBD1
clone size: -
CDR3 DNA: TGCAGCGTTGAGAGACAGGGGAAGAATCAGCCCCAGCATTTT
CDR3 protein: CSVERQGKNQPQHF

V gene: TRBV6-2/TRBV6-3
CDR3 length: 16
J gene: TRBJ2-3
D gene: -
clone size: few
CDR3 DNA: TGTGCCAGCAGTTACTCGGGACCTACACTACGAGATACGCAGTATTTT
CDR3 protein: CASSYSGPTLRDTQYF

V gene: TRBV7-2
CDR3 length: 15
J gene: TRBJ2-3
D gene: -
clone size: few
CDR3 DNA: TGTGCCAGCAGCTACCTCCGGGCCGGCACAGATACGCAGTATTTT
CDR3 protein: CASSYLRAGTDTQYF

V gene: TRBV11-1
CDR3 length: 13
J gene: TRBJ2-3
D gene: -
clone size: -
CDR3 DNA: TGTGCCAGCAGCCGAAGCTTGTCTGATACGCAGTATTTT
CDR3 protein: CASSRSLSDTQYF

V gene: TRBV6-5
CDR3 length: 14
J gene: TRBJ1-4
D gene: -
clone size: -
CDR3 DNA: TGTGCCAGCAGCCCAGATACCTGGGGTGAAAAACTGTTTTTT
CDR3 protein: CASSPDTWGEKLFF

V gene: TRBV9
CDR3 length: 19
J gene: TRBJ1-1
D gene: TRBD1
clone size: many
CDR3 DNA: TGTGCCAGCACGCCCGGCCTCCTACGACAGGGGGCTTATGACACTGAAGCTTTCTTT
CDR3 protein: CASTPGLLRQGAYDTEAFF

V gene: TRBV6-2/TRBV6-3
CDR3 length: 16
J gene: TRBJ2-1
D gene: -
clone size: few
CDR3 DNA: TGTGCCAGCAATCCCGCGGGTACGCGTTCCTACAATGAGCAGTTCTTC
CDR3 protein: CASNPAGTRSYNEQFF

V gene: TRBV7-9
CDR3 length: 14
J gene: TRBJ1-5
D gene: TRBD1
clone size: -
CDR3 DNA: TGTGCCAGCAGCCAAGGAGGGGGCCATCAGCCCCAGCATTTT
CDR3 protein: CASSQGGGHQPQHF

V gene: TRBV11-3
CDR3 length: 15
J gene: TRBJ2-1
D gene: -
clone size: -
CDR3 DNA: TGTGCCAGCAGCTTAGGAGCGACCGCCTACAATGAGCAGTTCTTC
CDR3 protein: CASSLGATAYNEQFF

V gene: TRBV19
CDR3 length: 14
J gene: TRBJ1-5
D gene: -
clone size: -
CDR3 DNA: TGTGCCAGTAAGGCACAGACGAGCAATCAGCCCCAGCATTTT
CDR3 protein: CASKAQTSNQPQHF

V gene: TRBV3-1
CDR3 length: 12
J gene: TRBJ2-1
D gene: -
clone size: -
CDR3 DNA: TGTGCCAGCAGCGATCTAGCCCGTGAGCAGTTCTTC
CDR3 protein: CASSDLAREQFF

V gene: TRBV18
CDR3 length: 15
J gene: TRBJ2-3
D gene: -
clone size: few
CDR3 DNA: TGTGCCAGCTCACCCCAGACGTCTATTCCAGATACGCAGTATTTT
CDR3 protein: CASSPQTSIPDTQYF

V gene: TRBV6-2/TRBV6-3
CDR3 length: 12
J gene: TRBJ2-7
D gene: -
clone size: -
CDR3 DNA: TGTGCCAGCAGTTACTCCACCTACGAGCAGTACTTC
CDR3 protein: CASSYSTYEQYF

V gene: TRBV29-1
CDR3 length: 13
J gene: TRBJ1-1
D gene: TRBD1
clone size: few
CDR3 DNA: TGCAGCGTTTACTACAGGGGAAACACTGAAGCTTTCTTT
CDR3 protein: CSVYYRGNTEAFF

V gene: TRBV7-9
CDR3 length: 12
J gene: TRBJ2-1
D gene: -
clone size: many
CDR3 DNA: TGTGCCAGCAGCGAAAGGGGCAATGAGCAGTTCTTC
CDR3 protein: CASSERGNEQFF

V gene: TRBV5-4
CDR3 length: 13
J gene: TRBJ1-2
D gene: -
clone size: few
CDR3 DNA: TGTGCCAGCAGCAATGTACAGGGTTATGGCTACACCTTC
CDR3 protein: CASSNVQGYGYTF

V gene: TRBV28
CDR3 length: 13
J gene: TRBJ1-5
D gene: -
clone size: few
CDR3 DNA: TGTGCCAGCAGATCCCCGGATCCGAAGCCCCAGCATTTT
CDR3 protein: CASRSPDPKPQHF

V gene: TRBV20-1
CDR3 length: 13
J gene: TRBJ1-4
D gene: -
clone size: -
CDR3 DNA: TGCAGTGCCGACCGGGCTCTGGGGGAAAAACTGTTTTTT
CDR3 protein: CSADRALGEKLFF

V gene: TRBV5-6
CDR3 length: 15
J gene: TRBJ2-3
D gene: -
clone size: few
CDR3 DNA: TGTGCCAGCAGCTTGGCCTGGGTTGGTCGTGATACGCAGTATTTT
CDR3 protein: CASSLAWVGRDTQYF

V gene: TRBV7-9
CDR3 length: 15
J gene: TRBJ2-7
D gene: TRBD2
clone size: -
CDR3 DNA: TGTGCCAGCAGCTTCAAAGCGGGGCCAGACCACGAGCAGTACTTC
CDR3 protein: CASSFKAGPDHEQYF

V gene: TRBV29-1
CDR3 length: 13
J gene: TRBJ2-6
D gene: -
clone size: -
CDR3 DNA: TGCAGCGTTGATCCGTCGGGTGCCAACGTCCTGACTTTC
CDR3 protein: CSVDPSGANVLTF

V gene: TRBV12-3/TRBV12-4
CDR3 length: 15
J gene: TRBJ2-1
D gene: -
clone size: many
CDR3 DNA: TGTGCCAGCAGCCTAGGACAGAGCTACTGGGATGAGCAGTTCTTC
CDR3 protein: CASSLGQSYWDEQFF

V gene: TRBV14
CDR3 length: 12
J gene: TRBJ2-7
D gene: -
clone size: few
CDR3 DNA: TGTGCCAGCAGCCAAGTGGACGGCAAGCAGTACTTC
CDR3 protein: CASSQVDGKQYF

V gene: TRBV6-2/TRBV6-3
CDR3 length: 14
J gene: TRBJ2-7
D gene: TRBD2
clone size: few
CDR3 DNA: TGTGCCAGCAGTCGCCCGGGAGGTCCCTACGAGCAGTACTTC
CDR3 protein: CASSRPGGPYEQYF

V gene: TRBV12-3/TRBV12-4
CDR3 length: 12
J gene: TRBJ1-1
D gene: -
clone size: many
CDR3 DNA: TGTGCCAGCAGTTTATTTGTCACTGAAGCTTTCTTT
CDR3 protein: CASSLFVTEAFF

V gene: TRBV6-1
CDR3 length: 15
J gene: TRBJ1-5
D gene: TRBD1
clone size: few
CDR3 DNA: TGTGCCAGCAGGGGGACAGGAGGAAACAGCCAGCCCCAGCATTTT
CDR3 protein: CASRGTGGNSQPQHF

V gene: TRBV6-2/TRBV6-3
CDR3 length: 15
J gene: TRBJ2-3
D gene: TRBD2
clone size: many
CDR3 DNA: TGTGCCAGCAGCGTAGCGGGAGCCCGCACAGATACGCAGTATTTT
CDR3 protein: CASSVAGARTDTQYF

V gene: TRBV11-2
CDR3 length: 16
J gene: TRBJ2-3
D gene: TRBD2
clone size: -
CDR3 DNA: TGTGCCAGCAGCTGGGGTGGGCTAGCGGACACAGATACGCAGTATTTT
CDR3 protein: CASSWGGLADTDTQYF

V gene: TRBV11-1
CDR3 length: 14
J gene: TRBJ2-7
D gene: -
clone size: -
CDR3 DNA: TGTGCCAGCAGCTTAGATTCCCGAACCTACGAGCAGTACTTC
CDR3 protein: CASSLDSRTYEQYF

V gene: TRBV20-1
CDR3 length: 14
J gene: TRBJ1-2
D gene: -
clone size: -
CDR3 DNA: TGCAGTGCTAGAGATCGGCAGGCTTACGGTGGCTACACCTTC
CDR3 protein: CSARDRQAYGGYTF

V gene: TRBV18
CDR3 length: 17
J gene: TRBJ2-1
D gene: -
clone size: many
CDR3 DNA: TGTGCCAGCTCACCACCTGGGACCCTGAGCCCGGACAATGAGCAGTTCTTC
CDR3 protein: CASSPPGTLSPDNEQFF

V gene: TRBV27
CDR3 length: 14
J gene: TRBJ2-3
D gene: -
clone size: many
CDR3 DNA: TGTGCCAGCAGTTTATTGGACAACACAGATACGCAGTATTTT
CDR3 protein: CASSLLDNTDTQYF

V gene: TRBV5-1
CDR3 length: 15
J gene: TRBJ2-2
D gene: TRBD1
clone size: -
CDR3 DNA: TGCGCCAGCCGCCGGACAGGGCAGACCACCGGGGAGCTGTTTTTT
CDR3 protein: CASRRTGQTTGELFF

V gene: TRBV28
CDR3 length: 14
J gene: TRBJ2-4
D gene: TRBD1
clone size: few
CDR3 DNA: TGTGCCAGCATTAAGGACAGGGGGAGAAACATTCAGTACTTC
CDR3 protein: CASIKDRGRNIQYF

V gene: TRBV7-9
CDR3 length: 16
J gene: TRBJ2-7
D gene: TRBD2
clone size: -
CDR3 DNA: TGTGCCAGCAGCATACTAGCGGGAGTCGTCGGGGGCGAGCAGTACTTC
CDR3 protein: CASSILAGVVGGEQYF

V gene: TRBV5-1
CDR3 length: 16
J gene: TRBJ2-3
D gene: TRBD2
clone size: few
CDR3 DNA: TGCGCCAGCAGTATTGTTAGCGGGGGAGGCACAGATACGCAGTATTTT
CDR3 protein: CASSIVSGGGTDTQYF

V gene: TRBV29-1
CDR3 length: 12
J gene: TRBJ1-1
D gene: TRBD1
clone size: -
CDR3 DNA: TGCAGCGTTGAACAGGGGGCCACTGAAGCTTTCTTT
CDR3 protein: CSVEQGATEAFF

V gene: TRBV24-1
CDR3 length: 18
J gene: TRBJ2-3
D gene: -
clone size: many
CDR3 DNA: TGTGCCACCAGTGATTTAGGGGCGGGTCGGGGGACCACAGATACGCAGTATTTT
CDR3 protein: CATSDLGAGRGTTDTQYF

V gene: TRBV2
CDR3 length: 14
J gene: TRBJ2-3
D gene: -
clone size: few
CDR3 DNA: TGTGCCAAGCAGGGGTTTGTAGTGACGGATACGCAGTATTTT
CDR3 protein: CAKQGFVVTDTQYF

V gene: TRBV29-1
CDR3 length: 12
J gene: TRBJ2-6
D gene: -
clone size: -
CDR3 DNA: TGCAGCGTTGGGTTTGGGGCCAACGTCCTGACTTTC
CDR3 protein: CSVGFGANVLTF

V gene: TRBV6-2/TRBV6-3
CDR3 length: 18
J gene: TRBJ2-7
D gene: -
clone size: few
CDR3 DNA: TGTGCCAGCAGTTACGGGACAGGACTAGCAGGGCTCTCCTACGAGCAGTACTTC
CDR3 protein: CASSYGTGLAGLSYEQYF

V gene: TRBV9
CDR3 length: 13
J gene: TRBJ2-3
D gene: -
clone size: many
CDR3 DNA: TGTGCCAGCAGCGTAGATCGCGCAGATACGCAGTATTTT
CDR3 protein: CASSVDRADTQYF

V gene: TRBV4-3
CDR3 length: 16
J gene: TRBJ2-1
D gene: -
clone size: -
CDR3 DNA: TGCGCCAGCAGCCAAGTATGGGCAGGGGCGGGGAATGAGCAGTTCTTC
CDR3 protein: CASSQVWAGAGNEQFF

V gene: TRBV12-3/TRBV12-4
CDR3 length: 14
J gene: TRBJ2-3
D gene: -
clone size: many
CDR3 DNA: TGTGCCAGCAGTTTAGAAGCCACGACGGATACGCAGTATTTT
CDR3 protein: CASSLEATTDTQYF

V gene: TRBV5-4
CDR3 length: 16
J gene: TRBJ1-2
D gene: -
clone size: -
CDR3 DNA: TGTGCCAGCAGCCCCCAACAGGGTCTACAAGCCTATGGCTACACCTTC
CDR3 protein: CASSPQQGLQAYGYTF

V gene: TRBV10-3
CDR3 length: 15
J gene: TRBJ2-7
D gene: TRBD2
clone size: many
CDR3 DNA: TGTGCCATCAGTGAGGCCGGGGGGGCGGGGTACGAGCAGTACTTC
CDR3 protein: CAISEAGGAGYEQYF

V gene: TRBV20-1
CDR3 length: 13
J gene: TRBJ2-7
D gene: -
clone size: few
CDR3 DNA: TGCAGTGCTAGTATTTCATACTACTACGAGCAGTACTTC
CDR3 protein: CSASISYYYEQYF

V gene: TRBV7-6
CDR3 length: 20
J gene: TRBJ1-1
D gene: -
clone size: few
CDR3 DNA: TGTGCCAGCAGCTTAGAATCACCCCGAGGGCTCTTTGGTCGAAGCTCTGAAGCTTTCTTT
CDR3 protein: CASSLESPRGLFGRSSEAFF